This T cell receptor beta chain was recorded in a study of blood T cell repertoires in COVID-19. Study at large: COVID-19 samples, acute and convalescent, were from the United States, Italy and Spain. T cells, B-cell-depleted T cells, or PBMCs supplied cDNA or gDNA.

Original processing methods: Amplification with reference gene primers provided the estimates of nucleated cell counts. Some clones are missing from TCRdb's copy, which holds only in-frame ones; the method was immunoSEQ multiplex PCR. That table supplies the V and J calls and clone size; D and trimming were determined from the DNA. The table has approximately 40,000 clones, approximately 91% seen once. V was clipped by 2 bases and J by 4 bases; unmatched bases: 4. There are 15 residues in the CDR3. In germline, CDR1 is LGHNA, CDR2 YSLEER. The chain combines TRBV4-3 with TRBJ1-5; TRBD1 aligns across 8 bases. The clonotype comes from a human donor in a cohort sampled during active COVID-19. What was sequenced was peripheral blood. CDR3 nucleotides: TGCGCCAGCAGCCAATACAGGACAGGGAATCAGCCCCAGCATTTT. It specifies CASSQYRTGNQPQHF.